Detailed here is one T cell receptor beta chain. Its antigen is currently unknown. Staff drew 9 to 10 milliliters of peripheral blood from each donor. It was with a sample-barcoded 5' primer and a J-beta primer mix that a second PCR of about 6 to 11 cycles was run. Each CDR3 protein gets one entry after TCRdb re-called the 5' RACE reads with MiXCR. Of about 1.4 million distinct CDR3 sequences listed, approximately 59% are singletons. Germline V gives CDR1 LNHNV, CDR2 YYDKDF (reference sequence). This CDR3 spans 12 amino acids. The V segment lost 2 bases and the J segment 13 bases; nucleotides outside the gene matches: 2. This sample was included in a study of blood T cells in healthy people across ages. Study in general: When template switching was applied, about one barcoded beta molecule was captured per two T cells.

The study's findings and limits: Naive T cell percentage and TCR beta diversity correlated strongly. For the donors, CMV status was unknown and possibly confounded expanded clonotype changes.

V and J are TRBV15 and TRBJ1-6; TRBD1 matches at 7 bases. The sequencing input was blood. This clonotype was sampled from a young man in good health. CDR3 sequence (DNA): TGTGCCACCAGCAGATTGACAGGGCCCCTCCACTTT. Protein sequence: CATSRLTGPLHF.